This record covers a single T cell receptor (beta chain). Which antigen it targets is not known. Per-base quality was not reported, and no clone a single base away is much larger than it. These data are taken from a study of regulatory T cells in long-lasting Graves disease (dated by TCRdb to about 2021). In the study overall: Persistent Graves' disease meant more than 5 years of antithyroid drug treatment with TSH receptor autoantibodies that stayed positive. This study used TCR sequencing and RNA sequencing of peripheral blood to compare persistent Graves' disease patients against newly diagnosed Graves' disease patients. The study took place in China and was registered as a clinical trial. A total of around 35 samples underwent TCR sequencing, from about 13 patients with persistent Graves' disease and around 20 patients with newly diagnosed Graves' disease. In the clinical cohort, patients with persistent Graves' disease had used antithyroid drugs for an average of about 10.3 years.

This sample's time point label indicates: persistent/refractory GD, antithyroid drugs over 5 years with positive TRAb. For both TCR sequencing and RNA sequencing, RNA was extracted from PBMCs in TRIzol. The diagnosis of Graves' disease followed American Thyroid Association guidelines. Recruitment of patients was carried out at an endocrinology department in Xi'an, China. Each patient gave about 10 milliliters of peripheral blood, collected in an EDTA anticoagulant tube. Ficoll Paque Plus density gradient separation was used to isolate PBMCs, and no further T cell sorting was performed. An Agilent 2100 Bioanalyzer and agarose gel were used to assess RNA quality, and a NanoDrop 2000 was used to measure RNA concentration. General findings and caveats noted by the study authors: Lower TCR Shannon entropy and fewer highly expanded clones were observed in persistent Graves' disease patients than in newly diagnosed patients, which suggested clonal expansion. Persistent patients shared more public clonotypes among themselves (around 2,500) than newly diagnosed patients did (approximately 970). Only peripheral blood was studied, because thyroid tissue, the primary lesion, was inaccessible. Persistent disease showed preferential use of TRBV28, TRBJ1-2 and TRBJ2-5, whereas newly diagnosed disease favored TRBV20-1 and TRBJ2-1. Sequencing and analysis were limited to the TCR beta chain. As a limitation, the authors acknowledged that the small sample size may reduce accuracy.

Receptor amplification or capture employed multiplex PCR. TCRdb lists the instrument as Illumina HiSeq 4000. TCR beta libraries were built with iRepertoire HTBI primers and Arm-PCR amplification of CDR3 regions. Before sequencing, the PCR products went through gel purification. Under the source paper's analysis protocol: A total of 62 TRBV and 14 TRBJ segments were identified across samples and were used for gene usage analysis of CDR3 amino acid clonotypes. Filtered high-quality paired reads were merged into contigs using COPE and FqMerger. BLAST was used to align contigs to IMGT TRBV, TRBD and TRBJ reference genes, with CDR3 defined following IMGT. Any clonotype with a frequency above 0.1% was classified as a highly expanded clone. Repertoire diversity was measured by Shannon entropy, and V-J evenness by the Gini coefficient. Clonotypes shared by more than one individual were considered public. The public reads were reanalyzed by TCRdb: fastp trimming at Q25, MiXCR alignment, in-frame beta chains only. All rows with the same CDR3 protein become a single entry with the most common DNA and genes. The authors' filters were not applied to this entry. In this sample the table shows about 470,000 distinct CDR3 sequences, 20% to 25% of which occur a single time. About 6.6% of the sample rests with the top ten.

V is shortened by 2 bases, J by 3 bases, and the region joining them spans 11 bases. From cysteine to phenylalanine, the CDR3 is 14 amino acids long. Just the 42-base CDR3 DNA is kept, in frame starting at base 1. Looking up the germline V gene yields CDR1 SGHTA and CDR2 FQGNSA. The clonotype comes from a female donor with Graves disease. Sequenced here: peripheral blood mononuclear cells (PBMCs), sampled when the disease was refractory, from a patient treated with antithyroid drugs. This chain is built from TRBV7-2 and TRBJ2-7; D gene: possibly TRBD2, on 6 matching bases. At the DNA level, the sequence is TGTGCCAGCAGCTTAACGCAGGGACTCTACGAGCAGTACTTC. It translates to CASSLTQGLYEQYF.